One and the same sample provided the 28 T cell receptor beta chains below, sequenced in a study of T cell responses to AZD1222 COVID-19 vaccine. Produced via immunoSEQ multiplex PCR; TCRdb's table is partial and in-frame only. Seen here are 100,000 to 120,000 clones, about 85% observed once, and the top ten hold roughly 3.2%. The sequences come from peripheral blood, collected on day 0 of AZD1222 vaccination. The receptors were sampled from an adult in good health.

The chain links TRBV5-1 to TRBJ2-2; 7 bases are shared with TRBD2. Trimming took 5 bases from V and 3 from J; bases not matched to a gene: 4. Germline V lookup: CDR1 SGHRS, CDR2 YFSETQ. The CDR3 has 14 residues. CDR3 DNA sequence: TGCGCCAGCAGGGGACGGGGGGACACCGGGGAGCTGTTTTTT. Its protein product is CASRGRGDTGELFF.

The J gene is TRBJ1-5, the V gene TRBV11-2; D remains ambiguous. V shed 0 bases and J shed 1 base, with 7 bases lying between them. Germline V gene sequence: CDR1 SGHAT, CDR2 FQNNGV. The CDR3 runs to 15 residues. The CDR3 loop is CASSLDGRSNQPQHF. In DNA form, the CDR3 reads TGTGCCAGCAGCTTAGATGGACGGAGCAATCAGCCCCAGCATTTT.

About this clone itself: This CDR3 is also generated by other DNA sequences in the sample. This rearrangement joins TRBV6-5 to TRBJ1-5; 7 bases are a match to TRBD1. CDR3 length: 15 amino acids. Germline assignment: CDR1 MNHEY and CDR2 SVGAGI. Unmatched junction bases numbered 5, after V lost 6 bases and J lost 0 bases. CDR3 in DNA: TGTGCCAGCAGCTCCGGACAGGTTAGCAATCAGCCCCAGCATTTT. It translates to CASSSGQVSNQPQHF.

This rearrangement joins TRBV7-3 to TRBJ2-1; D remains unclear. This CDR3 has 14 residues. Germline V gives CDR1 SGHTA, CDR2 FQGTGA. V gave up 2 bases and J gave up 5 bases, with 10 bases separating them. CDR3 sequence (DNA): TGTGCCAGCAGCTTAGGGGTCGCTGACAATGAGCAGTTCTTC. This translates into CASSLGVADNEQFF.

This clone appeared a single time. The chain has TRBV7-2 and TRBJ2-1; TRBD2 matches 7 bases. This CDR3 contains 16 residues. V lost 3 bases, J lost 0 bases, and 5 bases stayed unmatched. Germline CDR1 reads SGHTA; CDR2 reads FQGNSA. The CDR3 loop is CASSFLGGGSYNEQFF. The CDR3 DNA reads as TGTGCCAGCAGCTTCCTGGGCGGGGGCTCCTACAATGAGCAGTTCTTC.

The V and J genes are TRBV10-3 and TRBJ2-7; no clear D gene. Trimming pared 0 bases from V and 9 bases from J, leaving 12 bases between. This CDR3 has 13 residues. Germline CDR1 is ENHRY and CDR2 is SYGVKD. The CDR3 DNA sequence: TGTGCCATCAGTGAGTCTACCGGAGTAGGGCAGTACTTC. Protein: CAISESTGVGQYF.

The chain's CDR3 is CASRRGEGEQYF. The CDR3 DNA reads as TGTGCCAGCAGGAGGGGGGAAGGCGAGCAGTACTTC. The chain couples TRBV7-2 to TRBJ2-7; D tentatively reads TRBD1 or TRBD2 (6 bases each). Trimming left V 6 bases short and J 6 bases short, with 12 bases between. The CDR3 has 12 amino acids. From germline, CDR1 is SGHTA and CDR2 FQGNSA.

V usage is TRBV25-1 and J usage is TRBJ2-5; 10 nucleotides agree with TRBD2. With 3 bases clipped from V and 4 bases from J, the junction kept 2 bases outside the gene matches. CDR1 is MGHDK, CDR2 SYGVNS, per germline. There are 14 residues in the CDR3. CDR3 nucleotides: TGTGCCAGCAGTGATCGGACTAGCGGAGAGACCCAGTACTTC. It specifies CASSDRTSGETQYF.

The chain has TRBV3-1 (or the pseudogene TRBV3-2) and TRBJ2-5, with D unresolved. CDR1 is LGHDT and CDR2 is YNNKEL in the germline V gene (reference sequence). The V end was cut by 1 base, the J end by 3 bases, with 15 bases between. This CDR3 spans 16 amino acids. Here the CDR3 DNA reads TGTGCCAGCAGCCAAGTGTTAAGGAGCCGAGAAGAGACCCAGTACTTC. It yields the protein CASSQVLRSREETQYF.

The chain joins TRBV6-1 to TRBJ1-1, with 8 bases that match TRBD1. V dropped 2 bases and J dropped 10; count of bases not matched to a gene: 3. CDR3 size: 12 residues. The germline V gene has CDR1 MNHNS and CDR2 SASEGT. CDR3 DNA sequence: TGTGCCAGCAGTGAACCCGACAGGGGAGCTTTCTTT. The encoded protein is CASSEPDRGAFF.

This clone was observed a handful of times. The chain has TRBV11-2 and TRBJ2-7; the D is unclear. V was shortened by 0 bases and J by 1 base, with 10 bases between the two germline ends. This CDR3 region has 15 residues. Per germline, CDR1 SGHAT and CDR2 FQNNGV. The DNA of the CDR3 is TGTGCCAGCAGCTTAGATCTAGTGTTTTCCTACGAGCAGTACTTC. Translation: CASSLDLVFSYEQYF.

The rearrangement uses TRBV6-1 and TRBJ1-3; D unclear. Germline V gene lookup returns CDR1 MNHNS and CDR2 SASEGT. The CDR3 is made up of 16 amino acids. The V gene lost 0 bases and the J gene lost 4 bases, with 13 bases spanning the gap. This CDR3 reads CASSEAEAERGNTIYF. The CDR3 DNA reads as TGTGCCAGCAGTGAAGCTGAGGCAGAAAGGGGAAACACCATATATTTT.

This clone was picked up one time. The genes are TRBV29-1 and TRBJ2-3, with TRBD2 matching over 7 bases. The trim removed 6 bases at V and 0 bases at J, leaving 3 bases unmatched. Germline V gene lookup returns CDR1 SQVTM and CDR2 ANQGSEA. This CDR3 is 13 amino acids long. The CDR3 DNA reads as TGCAGCGTGACAGCGGGAAGCACAGATACGCAGTATTTT. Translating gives CSVTAGSTDTQYF.

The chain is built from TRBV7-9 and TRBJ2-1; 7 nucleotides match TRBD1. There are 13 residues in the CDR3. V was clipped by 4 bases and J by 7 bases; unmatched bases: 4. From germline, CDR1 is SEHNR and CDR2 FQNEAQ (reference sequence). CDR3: CASSSQGVNEQFF. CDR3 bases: TGTGCCAGCAGCTCCCAGGGGGTGAATGAGCAGTTCTTC.

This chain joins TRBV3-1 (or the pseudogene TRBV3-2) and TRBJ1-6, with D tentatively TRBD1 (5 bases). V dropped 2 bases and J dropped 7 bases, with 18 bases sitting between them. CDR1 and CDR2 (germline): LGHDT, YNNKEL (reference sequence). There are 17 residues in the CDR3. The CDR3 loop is CASSQTPVGGNNSPLHF. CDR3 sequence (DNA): TGTGCCAGCAGCCAAACGCCGGTCGGGGGGAACAATTCACCCCTCCACTTT.

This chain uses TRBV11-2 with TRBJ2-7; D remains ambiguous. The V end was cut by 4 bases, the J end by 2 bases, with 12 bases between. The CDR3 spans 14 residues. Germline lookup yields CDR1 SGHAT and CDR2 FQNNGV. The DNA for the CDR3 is TGTGCCAGCAGCTCATTGGGCTACCCCTACGAGCAGTACTTC. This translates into CASSSLGYPYEQYF.

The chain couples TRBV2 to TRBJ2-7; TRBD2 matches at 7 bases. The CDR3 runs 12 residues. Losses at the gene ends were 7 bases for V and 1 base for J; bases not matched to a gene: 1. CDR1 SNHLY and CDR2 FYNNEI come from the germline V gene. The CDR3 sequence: CASKRGSYEQYF. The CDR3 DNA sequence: TGTGCCAGCAAGCGGGGTTCCTACGAGCAGTACTTC.

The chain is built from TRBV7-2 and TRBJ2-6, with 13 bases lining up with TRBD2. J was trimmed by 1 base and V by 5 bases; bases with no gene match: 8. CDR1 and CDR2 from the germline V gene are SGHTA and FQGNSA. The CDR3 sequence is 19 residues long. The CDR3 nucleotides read TGTGCCAGCAGCCTATGGACTAGCGGGGGACGTTCTGGGGCCAACGTCCTGACTTTC. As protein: CASSLWTSGGRSGANVLTF.

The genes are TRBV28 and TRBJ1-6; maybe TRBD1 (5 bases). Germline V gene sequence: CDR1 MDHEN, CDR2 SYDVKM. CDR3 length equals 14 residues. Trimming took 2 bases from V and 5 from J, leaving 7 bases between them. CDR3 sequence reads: CASSLGQDNSPLHF. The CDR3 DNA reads TGTGCCAGCAGTTTAGGACAAGATAATTCACCCCTCCACTTT.

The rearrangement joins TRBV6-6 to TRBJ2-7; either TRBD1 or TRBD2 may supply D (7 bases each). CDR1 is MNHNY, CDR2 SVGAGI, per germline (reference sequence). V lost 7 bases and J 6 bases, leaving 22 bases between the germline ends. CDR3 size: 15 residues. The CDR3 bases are TGTGCCAGCACTCCCAGCGGGCAGGGGGGGGCCGAGCAGTACTTC. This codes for CASTPSGQGGAEQYF.

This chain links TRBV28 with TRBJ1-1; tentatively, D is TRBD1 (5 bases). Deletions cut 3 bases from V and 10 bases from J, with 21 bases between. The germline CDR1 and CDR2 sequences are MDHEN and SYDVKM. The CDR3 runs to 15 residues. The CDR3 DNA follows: TGTGCCAGCAGTTTCGGTGCGGGGGTTGGTTCCGGAGCTTTCTTT. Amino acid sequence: CASSFGAGVGSGAFF.

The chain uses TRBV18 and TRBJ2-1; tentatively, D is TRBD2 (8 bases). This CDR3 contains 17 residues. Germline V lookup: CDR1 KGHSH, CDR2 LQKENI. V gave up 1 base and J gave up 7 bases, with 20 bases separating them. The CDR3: CASSPQGAQTGGNEQFF. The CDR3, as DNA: TGTGCCAGCTCACCACAGGGGGCGCAGACGGGAGGGAATGAGCAGTTCTTC.

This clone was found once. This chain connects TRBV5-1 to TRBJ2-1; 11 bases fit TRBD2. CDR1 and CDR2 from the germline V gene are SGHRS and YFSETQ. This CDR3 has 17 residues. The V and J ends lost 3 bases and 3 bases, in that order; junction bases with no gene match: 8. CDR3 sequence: CASSSRLAGRSYNEQFF. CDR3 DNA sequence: TGCGCCAGCAGCTCTAGACTAGCGGGGAGGAGCTACAATGAGCAGTTCTTC.

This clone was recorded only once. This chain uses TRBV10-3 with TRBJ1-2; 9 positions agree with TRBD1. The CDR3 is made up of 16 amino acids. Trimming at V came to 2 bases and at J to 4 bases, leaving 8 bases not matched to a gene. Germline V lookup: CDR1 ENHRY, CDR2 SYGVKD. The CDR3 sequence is CAISEGNRGRSYGYTF. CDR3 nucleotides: TGTGCCATCAGTGAGGGGAACAGGGGGCGAAGCTATGGCTACACCTTC.

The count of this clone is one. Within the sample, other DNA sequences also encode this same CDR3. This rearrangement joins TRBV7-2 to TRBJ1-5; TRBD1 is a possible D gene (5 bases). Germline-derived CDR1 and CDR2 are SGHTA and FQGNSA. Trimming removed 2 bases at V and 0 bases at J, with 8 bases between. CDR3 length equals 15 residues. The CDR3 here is CASSLKGDSNQPQHF. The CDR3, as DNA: TGTGCCAGCAGCTTAAAAGGGGATAGCAATCAGCCCCAGCATTTT.

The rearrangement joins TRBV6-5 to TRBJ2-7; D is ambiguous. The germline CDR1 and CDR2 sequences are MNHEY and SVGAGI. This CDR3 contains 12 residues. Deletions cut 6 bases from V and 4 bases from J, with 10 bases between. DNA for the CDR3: TGTGCCAGCAGGAAAATGGGTTACGAGCAGTACTTC. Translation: CASRKMGYEQYF.

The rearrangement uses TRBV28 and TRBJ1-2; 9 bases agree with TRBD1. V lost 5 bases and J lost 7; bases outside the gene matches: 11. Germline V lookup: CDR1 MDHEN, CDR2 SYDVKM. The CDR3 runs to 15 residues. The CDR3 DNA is TGTGCCAGCAGTGCTCCCGGGACAGGGTTGGCTGGCTACACCTTC. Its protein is CASSAPGTGLAGYTF.

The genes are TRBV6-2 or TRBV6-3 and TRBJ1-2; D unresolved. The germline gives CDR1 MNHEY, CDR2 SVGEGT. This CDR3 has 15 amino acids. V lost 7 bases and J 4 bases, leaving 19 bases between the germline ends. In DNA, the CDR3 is TGTGCCAGCAACCCCGGGTCCGGGATTAGCTATGGCTACACCTTC. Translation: CASNPGSGISYGYTF.